This TCR beta chain was identified during a study of blood T cells in healthy people across ages. This clonotype was recorded a few times. A second PCR of roughly 7 to 11 cycles used a sample-barcoded 5' primer and a J-beta primer mix. TCRdb ran MiXCR on the 5' RACE reads and lists one entry per CDR3 protein. The table shows approximately 490,000 distinct CDR3 sequences, with nearly 25% occurring only once. Per individual sample, total RNA of at least 6 micrograms was extracted. Per the germline V gene, CDR1 is SEHNR and CDR2 is FQNEAQ (reference sequence). This CDR3 spans 14 amino acids. V was clipped by 5 bases and J by 3 bases, with 12 bases between them. These data were likewise used in another study, on T cells of mothers and their children. In that study: Sequencing returned over 8 million TCR beta CDR3 reads per mother and 2.5 million to 3 million per child. There was no detection of any persistent microchimeric T cell clones.

Sequenced input: blood. This clonotype was obtained from a boy between 10 and 17 years old in good health. The chain is built from TRBV7-9 and TRBJ2-3; the D gene is possibly TRBD1 (6 bases). The CDR3 DNA reads as TGTGCCAGCAGCCCTTCAAGGGGGACAGATACGCAGTATTTT. As protein: CASSPSRGTDTQYF.